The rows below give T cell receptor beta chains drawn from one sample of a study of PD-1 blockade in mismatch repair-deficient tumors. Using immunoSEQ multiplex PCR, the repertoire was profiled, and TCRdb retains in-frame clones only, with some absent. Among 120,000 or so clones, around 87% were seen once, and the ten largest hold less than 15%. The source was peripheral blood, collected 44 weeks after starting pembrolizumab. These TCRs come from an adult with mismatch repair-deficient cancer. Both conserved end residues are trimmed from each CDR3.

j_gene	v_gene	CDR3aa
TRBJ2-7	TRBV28	ASSLDQSPYEQY
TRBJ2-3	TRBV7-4	ASSTPATVVRGTQY
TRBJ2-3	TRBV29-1	SDNRESADTQY
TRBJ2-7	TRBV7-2	ASSRPDWGEQY
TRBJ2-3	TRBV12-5	ASGGQTYTDTQY
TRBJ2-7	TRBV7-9	ASSLGSSGRFSDEQY
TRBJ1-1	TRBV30	AWSVQDTKMNTEAF
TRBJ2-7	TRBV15	ATSRDGPPSFQY
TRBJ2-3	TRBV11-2	ASSLFTGTSTDTQY
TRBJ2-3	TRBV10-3	AISSNPGLAGAGTQY
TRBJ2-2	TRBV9	ASSARTGSTGELF
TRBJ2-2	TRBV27	ASSFEGTSDTRELF
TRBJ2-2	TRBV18	ASYSPRNTGELF
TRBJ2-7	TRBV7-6	ASSLKGETYEQY
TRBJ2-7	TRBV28	ASSFPPPRTYEQY
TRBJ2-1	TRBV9	ASSATGGAYNEQF
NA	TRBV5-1	ASSVVPYEQY
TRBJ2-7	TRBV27	ASSLSISSLPYEQY
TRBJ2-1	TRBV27	ASSYASGSVREQF
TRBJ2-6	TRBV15	ATSETSNSGANVLT
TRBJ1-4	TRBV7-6	ASSLGTGDEKLF
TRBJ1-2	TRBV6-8	AIKNLVSDGINYGYT
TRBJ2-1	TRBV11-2	ASSLRLAVNNEQF
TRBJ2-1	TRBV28	AGGLAGEGNEQF
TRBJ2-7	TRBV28	ASSRAVWGTYEQY
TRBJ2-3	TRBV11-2	ASSGSTEADTQY
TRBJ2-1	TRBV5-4	ASSLGRQGVYNEQF
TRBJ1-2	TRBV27	ASSSSGTGYGYT
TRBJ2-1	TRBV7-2	ASSFSGSSYNEQF
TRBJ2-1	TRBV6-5	ASSSGGTIDEQF
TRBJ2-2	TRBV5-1	ASSFRLADTGELF
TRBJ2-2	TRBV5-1	ASSIRSTGAGELF
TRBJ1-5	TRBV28	ASSRGSQPQH
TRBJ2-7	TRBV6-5	ASRPGLYYEQY
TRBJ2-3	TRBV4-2	ASSQGGAGGPRDTQY
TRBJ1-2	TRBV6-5	ASSYVVRGGYGYT
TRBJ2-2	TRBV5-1	ASSFRTGVTGELF
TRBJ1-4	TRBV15	ATSSPNGVGEKLF
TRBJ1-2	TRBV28	ASSSQGGASYGYT
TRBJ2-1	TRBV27	ASSWGRGAQF
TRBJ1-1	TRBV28	ASSSAGTGNTEAF
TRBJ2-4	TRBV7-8	ASSPLGQGRSLAKNIQY
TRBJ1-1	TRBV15	ATSRDIGGSEAF
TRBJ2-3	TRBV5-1	ASTVFPSGTVLTDTQY
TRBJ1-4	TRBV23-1	ASSSARKGATNEKLF